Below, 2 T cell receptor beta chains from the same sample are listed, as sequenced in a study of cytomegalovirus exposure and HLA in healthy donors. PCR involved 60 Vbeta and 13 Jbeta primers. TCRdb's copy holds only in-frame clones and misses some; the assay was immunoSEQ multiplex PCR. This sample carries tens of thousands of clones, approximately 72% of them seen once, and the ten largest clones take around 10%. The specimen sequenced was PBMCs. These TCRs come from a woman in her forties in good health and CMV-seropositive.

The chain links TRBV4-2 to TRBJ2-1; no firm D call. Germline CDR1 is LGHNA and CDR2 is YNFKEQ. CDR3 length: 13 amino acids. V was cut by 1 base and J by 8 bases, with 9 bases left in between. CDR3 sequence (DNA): TGTGCCAGCAGCCAAGCGGCTAGATATGAGCAGTTCTTC. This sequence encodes CASSQAARYEQFF.

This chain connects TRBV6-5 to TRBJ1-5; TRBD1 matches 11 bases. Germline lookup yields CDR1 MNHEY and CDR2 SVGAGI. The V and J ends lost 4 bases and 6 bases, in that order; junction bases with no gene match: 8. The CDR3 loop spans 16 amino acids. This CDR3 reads CASSSTGTGGFQPQHF. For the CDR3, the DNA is TGTGCCAGCAGTTCGACCGGGACAGGGGGTTTTCAGCCCCAGCATTTT.